One sample yielded the 8 T cell receptor beta chains listed below, sequenced in a study of T cells in Graves' hyperthyroidism and ophthalmopathy. Amplification of TCR beta CDR3 regions was performed using RNA transcripts as template. During a first-round RT-PCR of the TCR CDR3, the HTBI primer set was used. TCRdb re-called the multiplex PCR reads with MiXCR, one entry per CDR3 protein. Seen here are about 600,000 distinct CDR3 sequences, more than 13% observed once, and the top ten hold roughly 7%. The sequenced sample consisted of blood. These receptors were obtained from a woman younger than 35 with Graves' ophthalmopathy.

As to this clonotype: One base away lies a much larger clone, so this may be a sequencing read error. The gene calls are TRBV29-1 and TRBJ2-1, with TRBD1 as a possible D gene (6 bases). The last part of the DNA fits TRBJ2-7 better; the J call may be wrong. CDR3 length: 13 residues. Looked up from germline, CDR1 is SQVTM and CDR2 is ANQGSEA. In DNA form, the CDR3 reads TGCAGCGCTATCCACAGGGTAGGAAATGAGCAGTACTTC. It codes for CSAIHRVGNEQYF.

The sample holds many counts of this clonotype. J is TRBJ2-5 and V is TRBV24-1; D call uncertain. The CDR3 length is 12 residues. V lost 4 bases, J lost 5 bases, and 7 bases lay in between. The germline V gene has CDR1 KGHDR and CDR2 SFDVKD. The CDR3, as DNA: TGTGCCACCAGTGACAATCGGGAGACCCAGTACTTC. Residues: CATSDNRETQYF.

This clonotype was seen at least ten times. V usage is TRBV7-8 and J usage is TRBJ1-5; TRBD1 matches at 10 bases. The V gene's germline CDR1 is SGHVS and CDR2 FQNEAQ. V dropped 2 bases and J dropped 1; count of bases not matched to a gene: 2. The CDR3 runs 16 residues. The CDR3: CASSLRTGGSNQPQHF. The CDR3 DNA follows: TGTGCCAGCAGCTTAAGGACAGGGGGGAGCAATCAGCCCCAGCATTTT.

This clonotype has at least ten counts. The CDR3 coding sequence is TGTGCCTGGATAAGAGGGACCTATAGGGCCGGGGAGCTGTTTTTT. Translated: CAWIRGTYRAGELFF. The rearrangement uses TRBV30 and TRBJ2-2; D is possibly TRBD1 or TRBD2 (5 bases each). V dropped 4 bases and J dropped 6 bases, with 18 bases sitting between them. CDR3 length: 15 amino acids. Germline V gene data show CDR1 as GTSNPN and CDR2 as SVGIG (reference sequence). Using reference TRBV30 and TRBJ2-2 for the parts outside the CDR3, the full variable domain is SQTIHQWPATLVQPVGSPLSLECTVEGTSNPNLYWYRQAAGRGLQLLFYSVGIGQISSEVPQNLSASRPQDRQFILSSKKLLLSDSGFYLCAWIRGTYRAGELFFGEGSRLTVL.

This clonotype was counted between two and nine times. The genes are TRBV10-3 and TRBJ1-1; weak D call: TRBD1 (5 bases). The length of the CDR3 is 15 residues. The germline V gene encodes CDR1 ENHRY and CDR2 SYGVKD. The V end lost 0 bases, the J end lost 0 bases, and 8 bases lay between the germline ends. The CDR3 loop is CAISESRGVNTEAFF. In DNA, the CDR3 is TGTGCCATCAGTGAGTCGCGGGGCGTGAACACTGAAGCTTTCTTT.

This clonotype occurred many times. The genes are TRBV6-1 and TRBJ2-7; 7 bases align to TRBD1. V shed 3 bases, J shed 3 bases, and the junction held 5 bases outside the gene matches. The CDR3 is 14 amino acids. Germline V gene sequence: CDR1 MNHNS, CDR2 SASEGT. For the CDR3, the DNA is TGTGCCAGCAGTGAGAACAGGGGTGGCTACGAGCAGTACTTC. Amino acid sequence: CASSENRGGYEQYF.

Ten or more counts support this clonotype. V gene TRBV12-3 or TRBV12-4 combines with J gene TRBJ2-3; tentatively, D is TRBD1 or TRBD2 (7 bases each). The germline V and J ends were trimmed by 3 bases and 4 bases, with 23 bases remaining between them. This CDR3 has 18 residues. CDR3 in DNA: TGTGCCAGCAGTTTTTATATGGGGAGGGGGCTTCAGGCAGATACGCAGTATTTT. Translating it yields CASSFYMGRGLQADTQYF.

This clonotype has more than one count but fewer than ten. The rearrangement uses TRBV27 and TRBJ1-2; the match to TRBD1 covers 8 bases. The CDR3 extends over 15 amino acids. V shed 5 bases and J 3 bases; nucleotides not matched to a gene: 8. The germline V gene has CDR1 MNHEY and CDR2 SMNVEV (reference sequence). CDR3 region: CASSLRQGKDYGYTF. The CDR3 bases are TGTGCCAGCAGTCTCCGACAGGGGAAGGACTATGGCTACACCTTC.